This T cell receptor beta chain is drawn from a study of blood T cell repertoires in COVID-19. Study as a whole: Donors in the United States, Italy and Spain gave samples during acute or convalescent COVID-19. T cells, B-cell-depleted T cells, or PBMCs provided the cDNA or gDNA that served as material.

With 5 bases removed from V and 6 bases from J, the gap between germline ends came to 14 bases. The V gene's germline CDR1 is SGHNT and CDR2 YYREEE (reference sequence). CDR3 length equals 13 residues. Here immunoSEQ multiplex PCR was the method, and the copy in TCRdb shows in-frame clones only, minus some. The sample has about 160,000 clones; 85% to 95% are singletons. This clone has only one observation. This TCR was recovered from a woman between 45 and 60 years old with acute or convalescent COVID-19. The genes are TRBV5-4 and TRBJ1-1; the D gene is possibly TRBD1 (6 bases). The sequencing sample was made of peripheral blood. CDR3 amino acids: CASRAGTSPEAFF. CDR3 nucleotides: TGTGCCAGCAGAGCCGGGACATCACCTGAAGCTTTCTTT.